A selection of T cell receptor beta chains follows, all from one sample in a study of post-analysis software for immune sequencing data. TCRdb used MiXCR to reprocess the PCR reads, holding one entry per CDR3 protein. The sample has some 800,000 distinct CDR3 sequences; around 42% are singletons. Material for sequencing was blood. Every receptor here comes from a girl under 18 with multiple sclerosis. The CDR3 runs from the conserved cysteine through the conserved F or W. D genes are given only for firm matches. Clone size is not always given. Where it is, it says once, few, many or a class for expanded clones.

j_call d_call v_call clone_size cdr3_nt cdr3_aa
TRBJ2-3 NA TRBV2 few TGTGCCAGCAGTGGGACAGCTAGCACAGATACGCAGTATTTT CASSGTASTDTQYF
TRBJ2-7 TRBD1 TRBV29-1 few TGCAGCGCGCGTCTGGGACAGGGGTACGAGCAGTACTTC CSARLGQGYEQYF
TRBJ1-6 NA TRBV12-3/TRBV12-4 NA TGTGCCAGCAGCCCTTATTTGGGACTCCTCCACTTT CASSPYLGLLHF
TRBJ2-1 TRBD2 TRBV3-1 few TGTGCCAGCAGCCAAAAGAGGTCTAGCGGGAGGGGGGAGCAGTTCTTC CASSQKRSSGRGEQFF
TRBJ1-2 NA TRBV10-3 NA TGTGCCATCAGCCACAGGGACGGCTACACCTTC CAISHRDGYTF
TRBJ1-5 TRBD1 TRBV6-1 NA TGTGCCAGCAGTGAAGCCCAAAAGGACAGGATACGCAATCAGCCCCAGCATTTT CASSEAQKDRIRNQPQHF
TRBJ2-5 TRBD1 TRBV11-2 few TGTGCCAGCAGCTTACTACAGGGGGGCCAAGAGACCCAGTACTTC CASSLLQGGQETQYF
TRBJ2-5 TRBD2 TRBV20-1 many TGCAGTGCCCCCGGGACTAAACAAAAAGAGACCCAGTACTTC CSAPGTKQKETQYF
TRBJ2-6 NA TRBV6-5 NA TGTGCCAGCAGTTACTCGATCCCCGGGAGCTCTGGGGCCAACGTCCTGACTTTC CASSYSIPGSSGANVLTF
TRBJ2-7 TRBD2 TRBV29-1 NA TGCAGCGTCCCCGGGGGGGACAAATCCTACGAGCAGTACTTC CSVPGGDKSYEQYF
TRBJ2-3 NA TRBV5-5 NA TGTGCCAGCAGCTCACGGACAGTCACAGATACGCAGTATTTT CASSSRTVTDTQYF
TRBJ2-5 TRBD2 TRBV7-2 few TGTGCCAGCAGCCCCCAGACTAGCGGGGAGACCCAGTACTTC CASSPQTSGETQYF
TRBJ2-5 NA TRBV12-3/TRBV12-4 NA TGTGCCAGCAGTTCAGGGATGGAGACCCAGTACTTC CASSSGMETQYF
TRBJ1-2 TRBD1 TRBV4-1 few TGCGCCAGCAGCCAAGAAGGCTTCAGGACAGGGAACGATGGCTACACCTTC CASSQEGFRTGNDGYTF
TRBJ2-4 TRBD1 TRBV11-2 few TGTGCCAGCAGCCAACAGGGGTCCGTAAACATTCAGTACTTC CASSQQGSVNIQYF
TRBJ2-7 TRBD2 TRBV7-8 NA TGTGCCAGCAGCTACGGGACTAGCGGGAGGAGGTACGAGCAGTACTTC CASSYGTSGRRYEQYF
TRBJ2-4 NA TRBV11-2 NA TGTGCCAGCAGCCTAAGGGCCGGGACTTTCTTGTACTTC CASSLRAGTFLYF
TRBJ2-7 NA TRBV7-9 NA TGTGCCAGCAGCTTAGACCGGCAATACGAGCAGTACTTC CASSLDRQYEQYF
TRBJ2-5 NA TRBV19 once TGTGCCAGTAGTACGACGACAGGTCTGGGGACCCAGTACTTC CASSTTTGLGTQYF
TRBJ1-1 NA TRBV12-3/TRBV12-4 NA TGTGCCAGCAGTTTAGAGGTGAAGGTTGAAGCTTTCTTT CASSLEVKVEAFF
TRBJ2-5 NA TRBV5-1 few TGCGCCAGCAGCTTGACCTCCGAACCGGCGGGTAGGCAGTACTTC CASSLTSEPAGRQYF
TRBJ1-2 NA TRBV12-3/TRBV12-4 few TGTGCCAGCAGTTTGGCAATGGGGTCAGGGCAGGATGGCTACACCTTC CASSLAMGSGQDGYTF
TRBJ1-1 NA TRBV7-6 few TGTGCCAGCAGCTTAGCGGGAGGGGGCACTGAAGCTTTCTTT CASSLAGGGTEAFF
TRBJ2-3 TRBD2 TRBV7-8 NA TGTGCCATCAGCTTTCTAGCGGGAGGGTTCACAGATACGCAGTATTTT CAISFLAGGFTDTQYF
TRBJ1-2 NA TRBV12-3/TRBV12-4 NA TGTGCCAGCAGTTTATTGCGCATCGGGGGTGATGGCTACACCTTC CASSLLRIGGDGYTF
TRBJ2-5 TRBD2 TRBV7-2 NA TGTGCCAGCAGCTCACTAGCGGGACCGACCCAGTACTTC CASSSLAGPTQYF
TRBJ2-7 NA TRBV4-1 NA TGCGCCAGCAGCCAAGGGCGGGACACCTACGAGCAGTACTTC CASSQGRDTYEQYF
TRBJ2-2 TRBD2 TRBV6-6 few TGTGCCAGCAGTTGGGTAGCGGGAGGCGCCGGGGAGCTGTTTTTT CASSWVAGGAGELFF
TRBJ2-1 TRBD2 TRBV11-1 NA TGTGCCAGCAGCTACGAACCGGCGGGAGCTAACAATGAGCAGTTCTTC CASSYEPAGANNEQFF
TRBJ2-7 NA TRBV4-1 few TGCGCCAGCAGCCAAGGGGTCGGGGTTTACGAGCAGTACTTC CASSQGVGVYEQYF
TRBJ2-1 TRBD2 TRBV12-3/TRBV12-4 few TGTGCCAGCAGCGCGGGAGGGCTAGGAGGTGAGCAGTTCTTC CASSAGGLGGEQFF
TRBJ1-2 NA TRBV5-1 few TGCGCCAGCAGCCTAGACGGACAGTATGGCTACACCTTC CASSLDGQYGYTF
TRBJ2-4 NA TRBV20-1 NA TGCAGGGCTAGGGACGTACGAGACATTCAGTACTTC CRARDVRDIQYF
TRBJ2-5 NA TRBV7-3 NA TGTGCCAGCAACCAGGTCGGGGAGACTGAGCAGTACTTC CASNQVGETEQYF
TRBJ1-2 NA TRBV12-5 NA TGTGCTAGTGGTTTGGACCCTCGGGACACCTTTAACTATGGCTACACCTTC CASGLDPRDTFNYGYTF
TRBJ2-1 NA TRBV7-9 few TGTGCCAGCAGCCCGATGAATGAGCAGTTCTTC CASSPMNEQFF
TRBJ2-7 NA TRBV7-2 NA TGTGCCAGCAGCTTAGTAGGGAGACCGACCAACGAGCAGTACTTC CASSLVGRPTNEQYF
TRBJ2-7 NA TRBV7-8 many TGTGCCAGCAGCCCAGGACGGGCCTACGAGCAGTACTTC CASSPGRAYEQYF
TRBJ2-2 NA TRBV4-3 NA TGCGCCAGCAGCCAAGATTGGGCGAGTACGAACACCGGGGAGCTGTTTTTT CASSQDWASTNTGELFF
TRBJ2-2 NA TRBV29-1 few TGCGGCGCCAAAGAGGGTAGCGGGAACACCGGGGAGCTGTTTTTT CGAKEGSGNTGELFF
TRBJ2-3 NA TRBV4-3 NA TGCGCCAGCAGCCAATTGGACCAAGATACGCAGTATTTT CASSQLDQDTQYF
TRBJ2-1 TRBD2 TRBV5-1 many TGCGCCAGCAGCTCGAGCAGCGGGAGGGTTTTGAATGAGCAGTTCTTC CASSSSSGRVLNEQFF
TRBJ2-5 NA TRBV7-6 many TGTGCCAGCAGCTCTACGGAGACCCAGTACTTC CASSSTETQYF
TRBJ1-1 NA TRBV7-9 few TGTGCCAGCAGCTTATCTCGCGGGACTGAAGCTTTCTTT CASSLSRGTEAFF
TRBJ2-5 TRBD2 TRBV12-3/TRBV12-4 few TGTGCCAGCAGTTTGGGGACTAGCGGTTCGGGGGAGACCCAGTACTTC CASSLGTSGSGETQYF
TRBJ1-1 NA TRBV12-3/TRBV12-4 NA TGTGCCAGCAGTTTGTACGAGAACACTGAAGCTTTCTTT CASSLYENTEAFF
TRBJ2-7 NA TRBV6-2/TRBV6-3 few TGTGCCAGCGGCGACAGTTTTTACGAGCAGTACTTC CASGDSFYEQYF
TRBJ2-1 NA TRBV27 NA TGTGCCAGCAGTTTAATCTCCTACAATGAGCAGTTCTTC CASSLISYNEQFF
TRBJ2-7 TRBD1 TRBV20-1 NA TGCAGTGGGAGTTATGGGACAGGGGTCCCCTTATCCTACGAGCAGTACTTC CSGSYGTGVPLSYEQYF
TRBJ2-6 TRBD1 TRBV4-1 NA TGCGCCAGCAGCCAAGATCCCCAGGGGGCTGGGGCCAACGTCCTGACTTTC CASSQDPQGAGANVLTF
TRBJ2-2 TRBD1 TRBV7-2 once TGTGCCAGCAGACCTGGGACAGGGGCCACCGGGGAGCTGTTTTTT CASRPGTGATGELFF
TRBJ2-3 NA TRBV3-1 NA TGTGCCAGCAGCCAAGAAGACAGGCGCACAGATACGCAGTATTTT CASSQEDRRTDTQYF
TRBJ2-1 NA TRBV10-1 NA TGCGCCAGCAGTGGTATGGGCGAGCAGTTCTTC CASSGMGEQFF